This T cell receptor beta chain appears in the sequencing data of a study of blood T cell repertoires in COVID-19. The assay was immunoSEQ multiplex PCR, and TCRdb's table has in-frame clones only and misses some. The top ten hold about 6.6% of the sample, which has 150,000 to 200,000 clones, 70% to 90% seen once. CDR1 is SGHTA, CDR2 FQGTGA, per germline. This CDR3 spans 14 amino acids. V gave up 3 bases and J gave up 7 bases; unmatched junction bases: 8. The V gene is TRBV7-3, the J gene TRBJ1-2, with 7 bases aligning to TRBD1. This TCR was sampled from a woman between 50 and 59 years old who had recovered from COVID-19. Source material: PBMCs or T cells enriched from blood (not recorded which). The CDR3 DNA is TGTGCCAGCAGCTTGTCAGGGGGTGTCTCTGGCTACACCTTC. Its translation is CASSLSGGVSGYTF.